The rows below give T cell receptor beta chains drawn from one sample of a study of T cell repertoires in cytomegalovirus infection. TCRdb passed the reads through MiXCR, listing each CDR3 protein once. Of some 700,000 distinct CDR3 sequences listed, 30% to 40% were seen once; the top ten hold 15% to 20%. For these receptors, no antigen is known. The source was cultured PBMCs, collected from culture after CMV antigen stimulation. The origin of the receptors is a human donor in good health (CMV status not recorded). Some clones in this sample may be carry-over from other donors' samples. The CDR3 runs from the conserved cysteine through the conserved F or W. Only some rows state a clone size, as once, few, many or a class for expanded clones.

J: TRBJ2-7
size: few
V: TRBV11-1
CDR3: CASSLVSETEQYF

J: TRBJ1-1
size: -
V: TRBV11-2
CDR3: CASSLAGILNTEAFF

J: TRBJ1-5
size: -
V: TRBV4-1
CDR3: CASSQGWDRDDQPQHF

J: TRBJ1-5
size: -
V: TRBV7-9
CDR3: CASSSQERVQPQHF

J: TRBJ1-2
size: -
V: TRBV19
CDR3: CASTPDRLGFRYGYTF

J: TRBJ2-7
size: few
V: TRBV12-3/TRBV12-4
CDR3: CASSLGDYAYEQYF

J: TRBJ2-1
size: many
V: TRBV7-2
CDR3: CASSLIPLLAGSYNEQFF

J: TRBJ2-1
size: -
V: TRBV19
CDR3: CASTKRGGDRVGNEQFF

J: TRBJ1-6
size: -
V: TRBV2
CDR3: CASSEVRAYNSPLHF

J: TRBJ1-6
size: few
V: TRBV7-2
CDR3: CASSGQGRRFNSPLHF

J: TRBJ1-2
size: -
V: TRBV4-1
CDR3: CASSLSFGTSNYGYTF

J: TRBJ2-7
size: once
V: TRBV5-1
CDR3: CASSHRDRGSYEQYF

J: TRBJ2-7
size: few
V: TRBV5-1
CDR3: CASSSDDYRYEQYF

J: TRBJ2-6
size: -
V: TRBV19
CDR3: CATGDRGTGANVLTF

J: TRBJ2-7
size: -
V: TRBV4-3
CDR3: CASSQDSDRKVDEQYF

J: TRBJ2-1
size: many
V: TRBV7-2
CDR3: CASSQQQGNEQFF

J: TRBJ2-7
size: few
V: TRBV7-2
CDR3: CASSDRGTGRMEQYF

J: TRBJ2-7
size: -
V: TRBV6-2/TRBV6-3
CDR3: CASRSGTLREQYF

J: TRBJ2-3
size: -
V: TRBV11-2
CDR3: CASSLDRTHTQYF

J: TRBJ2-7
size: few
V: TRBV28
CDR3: CATTSGGLYEQYF

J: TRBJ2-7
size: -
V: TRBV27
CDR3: CASSFDPRYYEQYF

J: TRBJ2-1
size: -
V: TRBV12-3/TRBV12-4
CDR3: CASNSRVNEQFF

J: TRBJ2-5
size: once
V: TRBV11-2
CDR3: CASRHTGGQETQYF

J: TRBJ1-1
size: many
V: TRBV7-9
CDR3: CASSLVGRVNTEAFF

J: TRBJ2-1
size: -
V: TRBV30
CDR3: CAWSVLADEQFF

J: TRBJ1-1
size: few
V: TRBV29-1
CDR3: CSVRQGFSEAFF

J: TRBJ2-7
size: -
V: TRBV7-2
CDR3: CASSPTPGLATYEQYF

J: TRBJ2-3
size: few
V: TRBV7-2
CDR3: CASSLTGSIGDTQYF

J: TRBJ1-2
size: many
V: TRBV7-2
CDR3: CASSPLTAGGDYGYTF

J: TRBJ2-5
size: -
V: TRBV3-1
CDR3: CASSQAPLAGETQYF

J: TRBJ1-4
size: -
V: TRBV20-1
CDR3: CSAREQGGGGEKLFF

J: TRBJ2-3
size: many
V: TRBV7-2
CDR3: CASSLVRPYTQYF

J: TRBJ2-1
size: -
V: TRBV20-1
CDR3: CSAREVSGGYNEQFF

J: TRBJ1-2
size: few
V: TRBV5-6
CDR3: CASSLYRAGYTF

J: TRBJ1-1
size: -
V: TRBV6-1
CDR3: CAGRGGMNTEAFF

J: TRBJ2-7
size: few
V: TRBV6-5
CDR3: CASSYLTGRSVPYEQYF

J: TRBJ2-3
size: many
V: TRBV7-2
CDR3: CASSLAYDTQYF

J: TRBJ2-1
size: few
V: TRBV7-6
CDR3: CASSLALDSEEHTVSGSYNEQFF

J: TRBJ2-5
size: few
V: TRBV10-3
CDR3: CAISDGTETQYF

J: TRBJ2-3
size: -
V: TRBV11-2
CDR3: CASSSFNRGPQDTQYF

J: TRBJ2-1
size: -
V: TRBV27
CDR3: CASSSRPPRGEGYNEQFF

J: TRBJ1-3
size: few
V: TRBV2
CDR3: CASGTATIYF

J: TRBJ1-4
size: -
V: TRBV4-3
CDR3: CASSQGRPDGLGEKLFF

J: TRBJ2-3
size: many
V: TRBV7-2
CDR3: CASSSHPGLGTDTQYF

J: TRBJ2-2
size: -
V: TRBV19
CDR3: CASKRTSPSGGELFF

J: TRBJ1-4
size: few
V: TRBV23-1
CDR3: CASSQSTPTRRGLTTNEKLFF

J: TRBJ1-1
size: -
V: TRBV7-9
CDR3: CASSSGGSDTEAFF

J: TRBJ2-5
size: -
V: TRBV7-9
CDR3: CASTTEAGKETQYF

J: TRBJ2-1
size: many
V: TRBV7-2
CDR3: CASVRGALDNEQFF

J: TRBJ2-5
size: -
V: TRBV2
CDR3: CASSDDPGGETQYF

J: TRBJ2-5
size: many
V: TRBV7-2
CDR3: CASATTSGRGQETQYF

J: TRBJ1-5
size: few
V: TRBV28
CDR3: CASSFITGYNQPQHF